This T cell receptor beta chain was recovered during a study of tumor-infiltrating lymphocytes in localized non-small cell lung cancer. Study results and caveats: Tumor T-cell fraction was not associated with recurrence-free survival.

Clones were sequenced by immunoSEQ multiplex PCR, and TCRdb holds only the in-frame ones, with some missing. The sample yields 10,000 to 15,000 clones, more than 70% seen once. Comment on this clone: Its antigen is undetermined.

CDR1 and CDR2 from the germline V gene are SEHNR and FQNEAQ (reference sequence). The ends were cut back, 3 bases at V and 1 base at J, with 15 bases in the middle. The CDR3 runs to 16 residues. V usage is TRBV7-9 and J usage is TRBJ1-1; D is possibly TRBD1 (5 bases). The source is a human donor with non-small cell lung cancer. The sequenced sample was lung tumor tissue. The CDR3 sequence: CASSLGTGTANTEAFF. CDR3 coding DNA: TGTGCCAGCAGCTTGGGCACCGGGACGGCGAACACTGAAGCTTTCTTT.